Listed here are 32 T cell receptor beta chains from one sample, sequenced in a study of T-cell memory formation after mild COVID-19 (dated by TCRdb to the early 2020s). Library construction relied on 5' RACE. TCRdb shows the sequencer as Illumina NovaSeq 6000. The raw public data were reprocessed by TCRdb itself: fastp quality trimming at Q25, MiXCR clonotype calling, in-frame beta chains only. Entries are consolidated by CDR3 protein sequence, retaining the most common genes and DNA. The sample table contains 280,000 or so distinct CDR3 sequences; only one count was recorded for over 7% of them. Roughly 23% of the sample goes to the ten largest clones. What was sequenced was PBMCs or a T cell subset sorted from them (not recorded which). These receptors originate from a man younger than 35 who had mild COVID-19 (a few samples of this study predate the infection). The sample titles of this study are shuffled in the database, so cell type and time point are left out; the donor was told from shared clones.

The chain combines TRBV4-3 with TRBJ2-3, with 9 bases fitting TRBD1. This CDR3 has 15 amino acids. V was pared by 4 bases and J by 4 bases, with 6 bases of the junction left unmatched. From germline, CDR1 is LGHNA and CDR2 YSLEER. CDR3: CASSLRDRASDTQYF. For the CDR3, the DNA is TGCGCCAGCAGCCTACGGGACAGGGCCTCAGATACGCAGTATTTT.

This clonotype appeared many times. The gene calls are TRBV20-1 and TRBJ2-1, with 7 bases fitting TRBD1. Germline CDR1 reads DFQATT; CDR2 reads SNEGSKA (reference sequence). The J segment lost 2 bases and the V segment lost 6 bases, leaving 16 bases of the junction unmatched. The CDR3 has 17 amino acids. CDR3 coding DNA: TGCAGTGCCAACATCCTAAAGAGACAGGGTCCCTACAATGAGCAGTTCTTC. Translation gives CSANILKRQGPYNEQFF.

The gene calls are TRBV4-2 and TRBJ2-1, with TRBD2 identical over 9 bases. CDR1 and CDR2 from the germline V gene are LGHNA and YNFKEQ. The V gene end was trimmed by 5 bases and the J gene end by 5 bases; junction bases not matched to a gene: 4. The CDR3 totals 14 residues. CDR3: CASSAGLAHNEQFF. The CDR3 DNA sequence: TGTGCCAGCAGCGCTGGACTAGCGCACAATGAGCAGTTCTTC.

This rearrangement joins TRBV3-1 to TRBJ2-6, with TRBD1 as a possible D gene (6 bases). Trimming took off 2 bases at V and 2 bases at J, with 7 bases between the two ends. This CDR3 comprises 15 residues. In germline, CDR1 is LGHDT, CDR2 YNNKEL (reference sequence). The CDR3 here is CASSQRGTGANVLTF. The CDR3 DNA sequence: TGTGCCAGCAGCCAAAGGGGGACTGGGGCCAACGTCCTGACTTTC.

In this sample, this clonotype turned up a few times. V gene TRBV5-6 combines with J gene TRBJ2-5; unclear D gene. Deletions cut 2 bases from V and 0 bases from J, with 8 bases between. Germline V lookup: CDR1 SGHDT, CDR2 YYEEEE. CDR3 size: 14 residues. CDR3 protein: CASSFGLNQETQYF. In DNA, the CDR3 is TGTGCCAGCAGCTTCGGTTTAAACCAAGAGACCCAGTACTTC.

V and J are TRBV10-2 and TRBJ2-7; no firm D call. Germline V CDR1 and CDR2: WSHSY, SAAADI. The length of the CDR3 is 13 residues. With 6 bases removed from V and 3 bases from J, the gap between germline ends came to 12 bases. The CDR3 region has the DNA TGCGCCAGCAGGCCGAACAACAACTACGAGCAGTACGTC. It is translated as CASRPNNNYEQYV.

The rearrangement joins TRBV4-1 to TRBJ1-6; TRBD1 aligns across 8 bases. The ends lost 4 bases at V and 7 bases at J; junction bases unmatched: 9. The CDR3 contains 16 residues. Germline CDR1 MGHRA, CDR2 YSYEKL. The CDR3 sequence is CASSLTPRGRNSPLHF. The CDR3 DNA reads TGCGCCAGCAGCCTAACGCCCAGGGGGCGGAATTCACCCCTCCACTTT.

This clonotype has a count of ten or more. J is TRBJ2-1 and V is TRBV20-1; 10 positions match TRBD2. Trimming took 6 bases from V and 1 from J; bases not matched to a gene: 6. Germline lookup yields CDR1 DFQATT and CDR2 SNEGSKA (reference sequence). This CDR3 spans 15 amino acids. The CDR3 DNA follows: TGCAGTGCCAGTGGAGCGGGGGGGTCCTACAATGAGCAGTTCTTC. As protein: CSASGAGGSYNEQFF.

V gene TRBV12-3 or TRBV12-4 combines with J gene TRBJ2-7; D may correspond to TRBD1 or TRBD2 (5 bases each). The ends were cut back, 6 bases at V and 7 bases at J, with 13 bases in the middle. CDR3 length: 12 amino acids. This CDR3 is CASRPDSGEQYF. CDR3 sequence (DNA): TGTGCCAGCAGACCCGACAGCGGAGAGCAGTACTTC.

This clonotype came up a few times. The rearrangement uses TRBV7-8 and TRBJ2-5; no definite D call. V lost 0 bases and J 2 bases, leaving 10 bases between the germline ends. The V gene's germline CDR1 is SGHVS and CDR2 FQNEAQ. This CDR3 spans 15 amino acids. Here the CDR3 reads CASSLATSGQETQYF. The CDR3 region has the DNA TGTGCCAGCAGCTTAGCAACCTCCGGACAAGAGACCCAGTACTTC.

CDR3 protein: CASSQEGFPFSNEQFF. The CDR3 nucleotides read TGCGCCAGCAGCCAAGAAGGCTTTCCCTTTAGTAATGAGCAGTTCTTC. V is TRBV4-3 and J is TRBJ2-1; no firm D call. The CDR3 is 16 residues long. V was cut by 0 bases and J by 7 bases, with 16 bases left in between. Germline CDR1 reads LGHNA; CDR2 reads YSLEER.

This clonotype turned up a few times. The V gene is TRBV18, the J gene TRBJ2-2, with TRBD1 matching over 7 bases. V was clipped by 3 bases and J by 8 bases; unmatched bases: 9. CDR3 length: 15 amino acids. Germline assignment: CDR1 KGHSH and CDR2 LQKENI. The CDR3 sequence is CASSPLGQPAGELFF. The CDR3 DNA is TGTGCCAGCTCACCCCTGGGACAGCCGGCGGGGGAGCTGTTTTTT.

This clonotype was found a few times. The chain is built from TRBV7-6 and TRBJ2-7; no clear D gene. Trimming removed 11 bases from V and 5 bases from J, with 7 bases in between. Germline assignment: CDR1 SGHVS and CDR2 FNYEAQ. This CDR3 has 9 amino acids. This CDR3 reads CADLDEQYV. CDR3 bases: TGTGCCGACCTAGACGAGCAGTACGTC.

The sample holds a few counts of this clonotype. J is TRBJ2-2 and V is TRBV6-6; D unresolved. Germline V lookup: CDR1 MNHNY, CDR2 SVGAGI (reference sequence). The CDR3 covers 15 residues. V was cut by 6 bases and J by 11 bases, with 22 bases left in between. CDR3: CASSTAGATPAELFF. CDR3 nucleotides: TGTGCCAGCAGCACCGCAGGAGCTACACCGGCTGAGCTGTTTTTT.

This clonotype showed up many times. The chain employs TRBV7-9 and TRBJ2-3; D could derive from TRBD1 or TRBD2 (5 bases each). The CDR3 covers 14 residues. Per the germline V gene, CDR1 is SEHNR and CDR2 is FQNEAQ (reference sequence). V lost 2 bases and J 1 base, leaving 7 bases between the germline ends. CDR3 DNA sequence: TGTGCCAGCAGCTTAATGGGGGGCACAGATACGCAGTATTTT. It is translated as CASSLMGGTDTQYF.

This clonotype came up a few times. The V gene is TRBV11-2, the J gene TRBJ1-6, with D uncertain. Trimming removed 9 bases at V and 8 bases at J, with 14 bases between. CDR1 and CDR2 from the germline V gene are SGHAT and FQNNGV. The CDR3 has 13 amino acids. CDR3 residues: CASAKGFYSPLHF. The CDR3 nucleotides read TGTGCCAGTGCGAAAGGGTTTTATTCACCCCTCCACTTT.

This rearrangement joins TRBV12-3 or TRBV12-4 to TRBJ1-2; D gene ambiguous. The germline V and J ends were trimmed by 6 bases and 8 bases, with 10 bases remaining between them. The CDR3 spans 11 residues. CDR3 region: CASSPGRGYTF. The CDR3 nucleotides are TGTGCCAGCAGCCCCGGGCGGGGCTACACCTTC.

This chain links TRBV20-1 with TRBJ2-3, with TRBD2 as a possible D gene (6 bases). V was cut by 0 bases and J by 2 bases, with 9 bases left in between. This CDR3 is 14 amino acids long. The germline V gene encodes CDR1 DFQATT and CDR2 SNEGSKA (reference sequence). CDR3 bases: TGCAGTGCTAGAGATGCGGGGATCACAGATACGCAGTATTTT. Translated, it gives CSARDAGITDTQYF.

This clonotype has a count of ten or more. The rearrangement joins TRBV7-2 to TRBJ2-2, with TRBD2 identical over 11 bases. Trimming cost V 3 bases and J 6 bases; bases outside gene matches: 6. CDR1 and CDR2 (germline): SGHTA, FQGNSA. The CDR3 totals 16 residues. The CDR3 spells CASSFSGGAVPGELFF. The CDR3, as DNA: TGTGCCAGCAGCTTTAGCGGGGGGGCGGTCCCCGGGGAGCTGTTTTTT.

This clonotype has more than one count but fewer than ten. The chain combines TRBV7-9 with TRBJ1-1; D might be TRBD1 (5 bases). V was cut by 0 bases and J by 0 bases, with 14 bases left in between. This CDR3 is 17 amino acids long. From germline, CDR1 is SEHNR and CDR2 FQNEAQ (reference sequence). The CDR3 DNA is TGTGCCAGCAGCTTAGCGGCAGGGACCCTGATGAACACTGAAGCTTTCTTT. Translating it yields CASSLAAGTLMNTEAFF.

The rearrangement joins TRBV27 to TRBJ2-3; 7 nucleotides align to TRBD2. The CDR3 is made up of 15 amino acids. Germline CDR1 and CDR2: MNHEY and SMNVEV (reference sequence). Trimming cost V 5 bases and J 2 bases; bases outside gene matches: 7. The CDR3 DNA reads as TGTGCCAGCAGTCCTCGTCGGGACTACACAGATACGCAGTATTTT. Its protein product is CASSPRRDYTDTQYF.

This clonotype was picked up many times. V is TRBV12-3 or TRBV12-4 and J is TRBJ2-7; TRBD1 aligns across 7 bases. Trimming removed 6 bases from V and 7 bases from J; junction bases left unmatched: 12. CDR3 length: 14 residues. CDR3 bases: TGTGCCAGCAGAACCGGGACAGTGGGTCGAGAGCAGTACTTC. This gives the protein CASRTGTVGREQYF.

This clonotype showed up just once. The chain couples TRBV2 to TRBJ2-1; the D gene is possibly TRBD2 (5 bases). V was trimmed by 7 bases and J by 6 bases, leaving 10 bases between them. The CDR3 is 12 residues long. Germline CDR1 and CDR2: SNHLY and FYNNEI. The CDR3 region is CASNRGSNEQFF. The CDR3 DNA sequence: TGTGCCAGCAATCGGGGTAGCAATGAGCAGTTCTTC.

This clonotype was observed many times. The chain recombines TRBV27 with TRBJ1-2, with D perhaps TRBD1 (5 bases). This CDR3 has 13 residues. CDR1 MNHEY and CDR2 SMNVEV come from the germline V gene (reference sequence). The ends were cut back, 6 bases at V and 4 bases at J, with 12 bases in the middle. The CDR3 DNA is TGTGCCAGCAGGCCTACAGGACTCTATGGCTACACCTTC. Translating it yields CASRPTGLYGYTF.

J is TRBJ1-2 and V is TRBV2; D is undetermined. Germline CDR1 and CDR2: SNHLY and FYNNEI. Trimming removed 2 bases from V and 7 bases from J, with 5 bases in between. The CDR3 totals 11 residues. The CDR3 protein is CASSESGGYTF. The CDR3 DNA reads as TGTGCCAGCAGTGAATCGGGTGGCTACACCTTC.

Ten or more counts support this clonotype. The chain recombines TRBV12-3 or TRBV12-4 with TRBJ2-5, with TRBD2 matching over 11 bases. V dropped 6 bases and J dropped 4; count of bases not matched to a gene: 4. The CDR3 loop spans 14 amino acids. The CDR3 DNA follows: TGTGCCAGCAGCTCGACTAGCGGGGCAGAGACCCAGTACTTC. It translates to CASSSTSGAETQYF.

The rearrangement joins TRBV5-1 to TRBJ2-1; D is undetermined. Trimming pared 4 bases from V and 6 bases from J, leaving 11 bases between. Germline CDR1 and CDR2: SGHRS and YFSETQ. This CDR3 is 13 amino acids long. The DNA of the CDR3 is TGCGCCAGCAGCCCTGACCGCGGCAATGAGCAGTTCTTC. The encoded protein is CASSPDRGNEQFF.

This clonotype was observed a handful of times. The CDR3 DNA reads as TGCGCCAGCAGCTTGGGACAGCCCCAAGAGACCCAGTACTTC. This encodes CASSLGQPQETQYF. This chain links TRBV5-1 with TRBJ2-5; TRBD1 is a possible D gene (5 bases). Germline V gene data show CDR1 as SGHRS and CDR2 as YFSETQ. The germline V and J ends were trimmed by 0 bases and 1 base, with 7 bases remaining between them. The CDR3 consists of 14 residues. Full variable domain (missing parts from reference TRBV5-1 and TRBJ2-5): KAGVTQTPRYLIKTRGQQVTLSCSPISGHRSVSWYQQTPGQGLQFLFEYFSETQRNKGNFPGRFSGRQFSNSRSEMNVSTLELGDSALYLCASSLGQPQETQYFGPGTRLLVL.

This clonotype was observed a few times. The V call is TRBV7-9, the J call TRBJ1-2, with 7 bases that match TRBD1. This CDR3 has 13 amino acids. The V gene end was trimmed by 5 bases and the J gene end by 5 bases; junction bases not matched to a gene: 5. Germline CDR1 is SEHNR and CDR2 is FQNEAQ (reference sequence). The CDR3 is CASSVDREYGYTF. The CDR3 DNA is TGTGCCAGCAGCGTCGACAGGGAGTATGGCTACACCTTC.

This clonotype was recorded a few times. The chain has TRBV5-1 and TRBJ2-1; 14 nucleotides align to TRBD2. The V segment lost 4 bases and the J segment 5 bases; nucleotides outside the gene matches: 2. CDR1 is SGHRS, CDR2 YFSETQ, per germline. The CDR3 contains 15 residues. CDR3 amino acids: CASSAGLAGDNEQFF. The CDR3 DNA reads TGCGCCAGCAGCGCGGGACTAGCGGGAGACAATGAGCAGTTCTTC.

The CDR3 nucleotides are TGTGCCAGCACTGCGACAGGAGTAAAGTCTGGGGCCAACGTCCTGACTTTC. Protein sequence: CASTATGVKSGANVLTF. V is TRBV6-1 and J is TRBJ2-6; a possible D gene is TRBD1 (6 bases). This CDR3 comprises 17 residues. Germline CDR1 reads MNHNS; CDR2 reads SASEGT. V was trimmed by 7 bases and J by 1 base, leaving 17 bases between them.

The table lists this clonotype with a few counts. This chain uses TRBV19 with TRBJ2-1; D unclear. This CDR3 spans 12 amino acids. Germline values: CDR1 LNHDA, CDR2 SQIVND (reference sequence). V was pared by 1 base and J by 6 bases, with 4 bases between. CDR3 amino acids: CASSIVANEQFF. The CDR3 DNA is TGTGCCAGTAGTATAGTGGCCAATGAGCAGTTCTTC.